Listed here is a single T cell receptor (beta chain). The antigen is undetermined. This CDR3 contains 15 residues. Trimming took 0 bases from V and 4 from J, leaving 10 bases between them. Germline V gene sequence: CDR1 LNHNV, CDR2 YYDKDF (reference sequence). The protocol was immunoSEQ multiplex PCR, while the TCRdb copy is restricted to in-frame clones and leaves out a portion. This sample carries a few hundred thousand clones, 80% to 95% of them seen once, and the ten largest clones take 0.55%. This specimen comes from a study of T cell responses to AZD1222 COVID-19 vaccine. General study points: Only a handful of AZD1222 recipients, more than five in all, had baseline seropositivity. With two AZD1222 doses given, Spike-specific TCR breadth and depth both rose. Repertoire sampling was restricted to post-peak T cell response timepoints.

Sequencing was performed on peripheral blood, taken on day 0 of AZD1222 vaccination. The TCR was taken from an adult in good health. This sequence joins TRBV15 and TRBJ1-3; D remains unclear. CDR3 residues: CATSRDPRSGNTIYF. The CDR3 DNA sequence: TGTGCCACCAGCAGAGACCCACGCTCAGGAAACACCATATATTTT.